This T cell receptor (beta chain) comes out of a study of blood T cell repertoires in COVID-19. As for the study in general: COVID-19 samples from acute and convalescent phases originated in the United States, Italy and Spain.

Per the authors' pipeline: How many nucleated cells were present was estimated from reference gene primer amplification. Clones were read by immunoSEQ multiplex PCR, and TCRdb kept only the in-frame ones, dropping some. The DNA gave D and trimming, while V, J and clone size come from that table. The data show 150,000 to 200,000 clones, with roughly nine tenths seen just once and approximately 2% held by the top ten. The germline gives CDR1 SGHNT, CDR2 YENEEA. The V and J ends lost 2 bases and 0 bases respectively, with 7 bases between them. This CDR3 comprises 15 residues. The clonotype was recovered from a man in his late teens or twenties who had recovered from COVID-19. The chain recombines TRBV11-3 with TRBJ2-2; D is unresolved. Material for sequencing was peripheral blood. This chain's CDR3 is CASSLNAANTGELFF. The DNA of the CDR3 is TGTGCCAGCAGCTTAAACGCAGCGAACACCGGGGAGCTGTTTTTT.